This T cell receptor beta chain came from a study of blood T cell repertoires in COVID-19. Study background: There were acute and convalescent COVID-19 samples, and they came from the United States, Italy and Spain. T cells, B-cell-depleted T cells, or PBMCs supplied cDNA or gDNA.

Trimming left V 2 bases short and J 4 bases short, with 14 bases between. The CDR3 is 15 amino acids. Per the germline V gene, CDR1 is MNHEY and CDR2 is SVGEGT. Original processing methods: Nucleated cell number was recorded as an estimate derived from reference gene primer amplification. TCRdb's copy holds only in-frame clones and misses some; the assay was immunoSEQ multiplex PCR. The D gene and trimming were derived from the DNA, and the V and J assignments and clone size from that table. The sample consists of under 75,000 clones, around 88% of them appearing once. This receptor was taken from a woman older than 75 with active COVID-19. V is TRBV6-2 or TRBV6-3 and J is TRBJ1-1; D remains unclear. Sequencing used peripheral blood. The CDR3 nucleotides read TGTGCCAGCAGTTACACGACACCGTTCGGCACTGAAGCTTTCTTT. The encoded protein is CASSYTTPFGTEAFF.